This T cell receptor (beta chain) appears in the sequencing data of a study of human T cells and chemical hapten exposure. As for the study in general: Diphenylcyclopropenone was applied weekly to patients' scalps across the roughly 23-week study. General study points: Expanded TCR sets contained significantly more large CDR3 similarity clusters than controls.

The library attached unique molecular identifiers to individual cDNA molecules. TCRdb reprocessed the RACE reads with MiXCR, giving one entry per CDR3 protein. The data contain 370,000 or so distinct CDR3 sequences, roughly 4.8% of them singletons. A word on this clonotype: The antigen is not known.

Regarding time point: patch test 1, 2 weeks after DPC sensitization. Indicated treatment: therapeutic diphenylcyclopropenone sensitization with weekly scalp DPC. Every donor had alopecia and was 18 to 70 years old; all were suitable for DPC. The material was whole blood, obtained in connection with sensitization to the hapten diphenylcyclopropenone (DPC). This clonotype was sampled from a woman between 50 and 59 years old with alopecia areata. Some clones in this sample may be carry-over from other donors' samples.

DNA for the CDR3: TGTGCCAGCCTTACCCCGGGACACCTAAACTCCTACAATGAGCAGTTCTTC. Encoded protein: CASLTPGHLNSYNEQFF. The rearrangement uses TRBV6-6 and TRBJ2-1, with a tentative D call TRBD1 (6 bases). Trimming left V 8 bases short and J 0 bases short, with 20 bases between. The germline V gene encodes CDR1 MNHNY and CDR2 SVGAGI (reference sequence). CDR3 size: 17 residues.